The 16 T cell receptor beta chains below were found in one sample sequenced in a study of graft-versus-host responses after intestinal transplantation. Assay: immunoSEQ multiplex PCR; the TCRdb copy retains only in-frame clones and omits some. This table has 40,000 or so clones, approximately 95% appearing once. This material consisted of PBMCs, taken approximately 100 weeks after intestinal transplantation. The receptor set was obtained from a human patient who received an intestinal transplant, so some T cells may come from the graft donor.

The gene calls are TRBV27 and TRBJ2-5, with D perhaps being TRBD1 or TRBD2 (7 bases each). CDR3 length: 15 amino acids. CDR1 MNHEY and CDR2 SMNVEV come from the germline V gene (reference sequence). Trimming stripped 5 bases from V and 5 bases from J, with 18 bases between. This CDR3 is CASSPLDREGETQYF. DNA for the CDR3: TGTGCCAGCAGTCCCCTCGACAGGGAGGGCGAGACCCAGTACTTC.

This clone has a single count. CDR3 nucleotides: TGTGCCAGCAGCTTCCCCAGGGGGGGGGAAACCTACAATGAGCAGTTCTTC. This gives the protein CASSFPRGGETYNEQFF. This chain joins TRBV7-2 and TRBJ2-1; D is perhaps TRBD1 or TRBD2 (7 bases each). CDR1 is SGHTA, CDR2 FQGNSA, per germline. Trimming left V 3 bases short and J 2 bases short, with 17 bases between. The CDR3 is 17 amino acids.

V usage is TRBV9 and J usage is TRBJ2-1; TRBD2 is a possible D gene (5 bases). The CDR3 is 14 amino acids. Germline values: CDR1 SGDLS, CDR2 YYNGEE. V lost 4 bases and J lost 6, with 14 bases in between. Here the CDR3 DNA reads TGTGCCAGCAGCCCCCTGAGGGCGAGCAATGAGCAGTTCTTC. Translated, it gives CASSPLRASNEQFF.

The chain carries TRBV5-4 and TRBJ2-5; D unclear. V dropped 5 bases and J dropped 3 bases, with 11 bases sitting between them. The germline V gene has CDR1 SGHNT and CDR2 YYREEE (reference sequence). CDR3 length: 13 amino acids. The CDR3 DNA sequence: TGTGCCAGCAGTCTGAGGCAGGAAGAGACCCAGTACTTC. Its protein product is CASSLRQEETQYF.

The chain has TRBV6-5 and TRBJ2-2; a weak D match, TRBD2 (5 bases). CDR1 is MNHEY and CDR2 is SVGAGI in the germline V gene. The CDR3 covers 15 residues. V lost 2 bases, J lost 4 bases, and 11 bases lay in between. The CDR3 here is CASSYSGLSTGELFF. The CDR3 coding sequence is TGTGCCAGCAGTTACAGCGGTTTGAGCACCGGGGAGCTGTTTTTT.

The chain is built from TRBV27 and TRBJ1-2; 7 nucleotides match TRBD1. Losses at the gene ends were 5 bases for V and 4 bases for J; bases not matched to a gene: 10. Germline values: CDR1 MNHEY, CDR2 SMNVEV (reference sequence). CDR3 length equals 15 residues. CDR3 nucleotide sequence: TGTGCCAGCAGTCCCACAGGGGCGCCAGTCTATGGCTACACCTTC. Its translation is CASSPTGAPVYGYTF.

The chain employs TRBV7-9 and TRBJ1-1; D gene uncertain. V was clipped by 6 bases and J by 0 bases, with 8 bases between them. This CDR3 is built from 13 residues. Germline CDR1 SEHNR, CDR2 FQNEAQ (reference sequence). This chain's CDR3 is CASSPSLNTEAFF. The CDR3 DNA reads as TGTGCCAGCAGTCCGAGTTTGAACACTGAAGCTTTCTTT.

The chain recombines TRBV5-5 with TRBJ2-7; D gene uncertain. Germline loops: CDR1 SGHKS, CDR2 YYEKEE (reference sequence). The CDR3 contains 15 residues. V was clipped by 6 bases and J by 2 bases, with 18 bases between them. The CDR3 protein is CASTPAAPWAYEQYF. CDR3 nucleotide sequence: TGTGCCAGCACCCCGGCGGCGCCGTGGGCCTACGAGCAGTACTTC.

This chain uses TRBV30 with TRBJ1-1, with D unresolved. V was trimmed by 3 bases and J by 11 bases, leaving 16 bases between them. This CDR3 contains 12 residues. Germline CDR1 is GTSNPN and CDR2 is SVGIG (reference sequence). In DNA, the CDR3 is TGTGCCTGGAGGGTTTTCCCCCAAGGGGCTTTCTTT. Translation gives CAWRVFPQGAFF.

The chain has TRBV6-5 and TRBJ1-3; no definite D call. Trimming stripped 11 bases from V and 4 bases from J, with 15 bases between. Germline lookup yields CDR1 MNHEY and CDR2 SVGAGI. CDR3 length: 13 amino acids. The CDR3 region is CAARTPGGNTIYF. As DNA, the CDR3 is TGTGCCGCCCGGACCCCCGGGGGAAACACCATATATTTT.

V usage is TRBV30 and J usage is TRBJ2-1; 10 positions agree with TRBD2. Looked up from germline, CDR1 is GTSNPN and CDR2 is SVGIG (reference sequence). With 3 bases clipped from V and 8 bases from J, the junction kept 10 bases outside the gene matches. The CDR3 extends over 15 amino acids. The CDR3 DNA reads TGTGCCTGGAGGGTGGATGCTAGCGGGAGTTATGAGCAGTTCTTC. This encodes CAWRVDASGSYEQFF.

This clone was recorded a few times. This chain links TRBV5-4 with TRBJ1-2; 7 positions agree with TRBD1. The CDR3 contains 13 residues. J lost 4 bases, V lost 4 bases, and 4 bases had no gene match. The germline CDR1 and CDR2 sequences are SGHNT and YYREEE (reference sequence). As DNA, the CDR3 is TGTGCCAGCAGCAAGGGGACAGTCTATGGCTACACCTTC. Amino acid sequence: CASSKGTVYGYTF.

This sequence joins TRBV5-1 and TRBJ2-7, with D perhaps TRBD2 (5 bases). CDR1 and CDR2 (germline): SGHRS, YFSETQ. V lost 2 bases to trimming and J lost 3 bases, with 9 bases between them. This CDR3 is 13 amino acids long. CDR3: CASSFELGYEQYF. For the CDR3, the DNA is TGCGCCAGCAGCTTTGAACTAGGCTACGAGCAGTACTTC.

This chain connects TRBV2 to TRBJ2-5, with unresolved D. Germline assignment: CDR1 SNHLY and CDR2 FYNNEI. Trimming stripped 2 bases from V and 4 bases from J, with 5 bases between. The CDR3 sequence is 12 residues long. The CDR3 here is CASSEFPETQYF. Here the CDR3 DNA reads TGTGCCAGCAGTGAATTTCCAGAGACCCAGTACTTC.

The chain carries TRBV2 and TRBJ2-1; D ambiguous. This CDR3 has 10 residues. CDR1 and CDR2 from the germline V gene are SNHLY and FYNNEI. V lost 6 bases and J lost 10, with 7 bases in between. CDR3 sequence (DNA): TGTGCCAGCAGAATAACCGAGCAGTTCTTC. Translated: CASRITEQFF.

V gene TRBV12-5 combines with J gene TRBJ2-1, with D uncertain. This CDR3 has 14 amino acids. Germline CDR1 LGHNT, CDR2 FRNRAP. With 0 bases removed from V and 7 bases from J, the gap between germline ends came to 10 bases. The chain's CDR3 is CASGLVFWVNEQFF. The CDR3 DNA sequence: TGTGCTAGTGGTTTGGTATTTTGGGTGAATGAGCAGTTCTTC.